These 26 T cell receptor beta chains originate from one sample sequenced in a study of blood T cell repertoires in COVID-19 (TCRdb year 2020). The library was prepared using the immunoSEQ multiplex PCR assay. Not all clones reach the TCRdb copy of this immuneACCESS table, which keeps in-frame sequences only. Checked studies attribute under half of the gap to unresolved V genes and leave the rest unexplained. The sample has under 250,000 clones on record, around 80% of them singletons. The ten largest clones add up to approximately 5.1% of the sample. Sequenced: peripheral blood. Every receptor here comes from a woman in her sixties or seventies who had recovered from COVID-19.

The chain combines TRBV6-2 or TRBV6-3 with TRBJ2-1; TRBD1 is a possible D gene (5 bases). The CDR3 runs to 13 residues. Trimming pared 6 bases from V and 7 bases from J, leaving 13 bases between. Germline assignment: CDR1 MNHEY and CDR2 SVGEGT. The CDR3: CASSRDSSNEQFF. The CDR3 nucleotides are TGTGCCAGCAGCCGAGACAGTTCAAATGAGCAGTTCTTC.

The chain uses TRBV11-3 and TRBJ2-3; 7 nucleotides match TRBD2. Germline V gene sequence: CDR1 SGHNT, CDR2 YENEEA. This CDR3 has 17 residues. J lost 0 bases, V lost 5 bases, and 11 bases had no gene match. The CDR3 DNA reads as TGTGCCAGCAGCCCGTACTCTAGCGGCTCTAGCACAGATACGCAGTATTTT. Translation: CASSPYSSGSSTDTQYF.

This clone was seen a single time. The rearrangement joins TRBV5-5 to TRBJ2-1, with a weak D call TRBD1 (7 bases). Germline CDR1 reads SGHKS; CDR2 reads YYEKEE (reference sequence). V shed 4 bases and J shed 5 bases, with 10 bases lying between them. There are 13 residues in the CDR3. The chain's CDR3 is CASSAGQNNEQFF. In nucleotides, the CDR3 is TGTGCCAGCAGCGCGGGACAGAACAATGAGCAGTTCTTC.

This clone was detected a few times. The chain joins TRBV5-6 to TRBJ1-4; D is undetermined. With 0 bases removed from V and 8 bases from J, the gap between germline ends came to 11 bases. The CDR3 is 14 residues long. Germline-derived CDR1 and CDR2 are SGHDT and YYEEEE. The DNA of the CDR3 is TGTGCCAGCAGCTTGGGAGGGAACGAAGAAAAACTGTTTTTT. Protein sequence: CASSLGGNEEKLFF.

The rearrangement uses TRBV15 and TRBJ2-7; 11 bases are shared with TRBD1. V lost 3 bases and J lost 6; bases outside the gene matches: 7. The CDR3 extends over 15 amino acids. Looked up from germline, CDR1 is LNHNV and CDR2 is YYDKDF (reference sequence). CDR3 protein: CATSRGVGQGAEQYF. For the CDR3, the DNA is TGTGCCACCAGCAGGGGGGTTGGACAGGGGGCCGAGCAGTACTTC.

This clone was picked up one time. The chain combines TRBV19 with TRBJ1-1; 8 nucleotides align to TRBD1. The CDR3 extends over 17 amino acids. V lost 3 bases, J lost 1 base, and 10 bases stayed unmatched. Per the germline V gene, CDR1 is LNHDA and CDR2 is SQIVND (reference sequence). CDR3 sequence: CASSIVGQGTWNTEAFF. DNA of the CDR3: TGTGCCAGTAGTATCGTCGGACAGGGAACATGGAACACTGAAGCTTTCTTT.

V gene TRBV7-9 combines with J gene TRBJ2-6; D not resolved. V dropped 1 base and J dropped 0 bases, with 4 bases sitting between them. CDR1 SEHNR and CDR2 FQNEAQ come from the germline V gene (reference sequence). This CDR3 contains 15 residues. The CDR3: CASSLGSSGANVLTF. The DNA for the CDR3 is TGTGCCAGCAGCTTAGGCAGCTCTGGGGCCAACGTCCTGACTTTC.

The V call is TRBV10-2, the J call TRBJ2-5, with D perhaps matching TRBD2 (6 bases). The V end was cut by 5 bases, the J end by 6 bases, with 16 bases between. The CDR3 loop spans 14 amino acids. Germline V CDR1 and CDR2: WSHSY, SAAADI. CDR3 sequence: CASSPRPGRQTQYF. CDR3 DNA: TGCGCCAGCAGTCCCCGTCCGGGGAGGCAGACCCAGTACTTC.

The chain couples TRBV5-1 to TRBJ2-7, with TRBD1 identical over 8 bases. CDR1 is SGHRS and CDR2 is YFSETQ in the germline V gene. This CDR3 is 15 amino acids long. Germline trimming cut 0 bases from V and 1 base from J; bases unmatched to any gene: 3. DNA for the CDR3: TGCGCCAGCAGCTTGGGGACAGGGTTATCCTACGAGCAGTACTTC. The encoded protein is CASSLGTGLSYEQYF.

The chain uses TRBV7-6 and TRBJ2-3; D is perhaps TRBD2 (5 bases). The CDR3 is 10 residues long. The germline CDR1 and CDR2 sequences are SGHVS and FNYEAQ. Trimming pared 11 bases from V and 7 bases from J, leaving 10 bases between. The CDR3 nucleotides are TGTGCCCCGTCCGGGAATACGCAGTATTTT. Its protein product is CAPSGNTQYF. The full variable domain, its missing parts supplied by reference TRBV7-6 and TRBJ2-3, is GAGVSQSPRYKVTKRGQDVALRCDPISGHVSLYWYRQALGQGPEFLTYFNYEAQQDKSGLPNDRFSAERPEGSISTLTIQRTEQRDSAMYRCAPSGNTQYFGPGTRLTVL.

J is TRBJ2-5 and V is TRBV4-2; D is uncertain. Germline loops: CDR1 LGHNA, CDR2 YNFKEQ. The CDR3 sequence is 12 residues long. V lost 1 base and J lost 5, with 5 bases in between. The DNA of the CDR3 is TGTGCCAGCAGCCAAGGGCGGGAGACCCAGTACTTC. This gives the protein CASSQGRETQYF.

This chain links TRBV9 with TRBJ1-2; D might be TRBD1 (5 bases). The germline V gene has CDR1 SGDLS and CDR2 YYNGEE. The CDR3 spans 15 residues. Trimming removed 3 bases from V and 3 bases from J, with 15 bases in between. The CDR3 region is CASSAPDGGYYGYTF. CDR3 coding DNA: TGTGCCAGCAGCGCCCCGGACGGGGGATACTATGGCTACACCTTC.

The rearrangement uses TRBV7-3 and TRBJ2-7, with no clear D. Per the germline V gene, CDR1 is SGHTA and CDR2 is FQGTGA. The V gene lost 0 bases and the J gene lost 2 bases, with 11 bases spanning the gap. CDR3 length: 15 amino acids. The CDR3 protein is CASSLTRSLTYEQYF. The CDR3 coding sequence is TGTGCCAGCAGCTTAACCAGAAGTCTCACCTACGAGCAGTACTTC. The full variable domain, with the rest looked up from reference TRBV7-3 and TRBJ2-7, is GAGVSQTPSNKVTEKGKYVELRCDPISGHTALYWYRQSLGQGPEFLIYFQGTGAADDSGLPNDRFFAVRPEGSVSTLKIQRTERGDSAVYLCASSLTRSLTYEQYFGPGTRLTVT.

V gene TRBV6-2 or TRBV6-3 combines with J gene TRBJ2-7; D uncertain. V gave up 4 bases and J gave up 9 bases, with 10 bases separating them. Germline values: CDR1 MNHEY, CDR2 SVGEGT. CDR3 size: 11 residues. CDR3 protein: CASSFVDWQYF. The CDR3 DNA reads TGTGCCAGCAGTTTTGTCGACTGGCAGTACTTC.

The rearrangement links TRBV6-2 or TRBV6-3 to TRBJ2-7; 12 bases fit TRBD2. Trimming took 0 bases from V and 3 from J; bases not matched to a gene: 3. Germline V gene lookup returns CDR1 MNHEY and CDR2 SVGEGT. CDR3 length equals 16 residues. The CDR3 bases are TGTGCCAGCAGTTACTCGACTAGCGGGGGCCGCTACGAGCAGTACTTC. It encodes CASSYSTSGGRYEQYF.

V usage is TRBV25-1 and J usage is TRBJ1-2; maybe TRBD1 (5 bases). Trimming removed 4 bases at V and 2 bases at J, with 14 bases between. The CDR3 length is 15 residues. The germline V gene encodes CDR1 MGHDK and CDR2 SYGVNS. CDR3 protein: CASSGTHVGNYGYTF. CDR3 sequence (DNA): TGTGCCAGCAGTGGGACACATGTCGGGAACTATGGCTACACCTTC.

This rearrangement joins TRBV25-1 to TRBJ1-2; D perhaps matches TRBD1 (5 bases). V lost 5 bases, J lost 3 bases, and 22 bases lay in between. The CDR3 is 17 residues long. Germline V gene lookup returns CDR1 MGHDK and CDR2 SYGVNS. CDR3 loop: CASSPLQRPGGYYGYTF. The CDR3 DNA reads TGTGCCAGCAGTCCTCTCCAAAGGCCCGGGGGATACTATGGCTACACCTTC.

The rearrangement uses TRBV19 and TRBJ2-7, with 7 nucleotides matching TRBD1. Trimming took 6 bases from V and 3 from J; bases not matched to a gene: 11. Per germline, CDR1 LNHDA and CDR2 SQIVND (reference sequence). The CDR3 covers 15 residues. CDR3 region: CASSGRDRADYEQYF. The CDR3 nucleotides read TGTGCCAGTAGCGGCCGGGACAGAGCTGACTACGAGCAGTACTTC.

The V call is TRBV7-3, the J call TRBJ2-1, with a tentative D call TRBD1 (5 bases). This CDR3 is 13 amino acids long. In germline, CDR1 is SGHTA, CDR2 FQGTGA. The V and J ends lost 5 bases and 5 bases respectively, with 10 bases between them. The CDR3 spells CASSPGPDNEQFF. The CDR3 DNA reads as TGTGCCAGCAGCCCAGGGCCCGACAATGAGCAGTTCTTC.

V gene TRBV5-1 combines with J gene TRBJ1-3; no clear D gene. This CDR3 region has 16 residues. Germline V gene data show CDR1 as SGHRS and CDR2 as YFSETQ. V was clipped by 0 bases and J by 0 bases, with 10 bases between them. In DNA form, the CDR3 reads TGCGCCAGCAGCTTGGCTGTGGCCAGCTCTGGAAACACCATATATTTT. Protein sequence: CASSLAVASSGNTIYF.

The chain links TRBV10-3 to TRBJ1-4; 8 bases are a match to TRBD1. This CDR3 spans 13 amino acids. Germline lookup yields CDR1 ENHRY and CDR2 SYGVKD. V shed 8 bases and J 6 bases; nucleotides not matched to a gene: 5. DNA for the CDR3: TGTGCCATCGCAGGGGGCAGGGATGAAAAACTGTTTTTT. Its protein is CAIAGGRDEKLFF.

The chain links TRBV7-3 to TRBJ2-3; TRBD2 aligns across 15 bases. The CDR3 is 17 amino acids. V lost 0 bases, J lost 4 bases, and 2 bases stayed unmatched. The germline CDR1 and CDR2 sequences are SGHTA and FQGTGA. The CDR3 DNA sequence: TGTGCCAGCAGCTTAACGGGGACTAGCGGGGGGCCAGATACGCAGTATTTT. This sequence encodes CASSLTGTSGGPDTQYF.

This clone was counted once. The gene calls are TRBV7-9 and TRBJ1-4, with D maybe TRBD1 (5 bases). V lost 8 bases and J lost 6, with 16 bases in between. The CDR3 length is 14 residues. CDR1 and CDR2 (germline): SEHNR, FQNEAQ (reference sequence). CDR3 in amino acids: CASASLRGYEKLFF. The CDR3 nucleotides are TGTGCCAGCGCTTCCCTAAGGGGTTATGAAAAACTGTTTTTT.

The chain has TRBV27 and TRBJ2-7; 9 bases line up with TRBD1. This CDR3 spans 14 amino acids. The germline V gene has CDR1 MNHEY and CDR2 SMNVEV (reference sequence). V was clipped by 5 bases and J by 2 bases; unmatched bases: 4. CDR3 nucleotides: TGTGCCAGCAGTACGACAGGGGGTGCCTACGAGCAGTACTTC. Translated, it gives CASSTTGGAYEQYF.

The CDR3 DNA reads TGTGCCAGCAGTGAAGCGCCAGGGGGCGCGTATCAGCCCCAGCATTTT. Translated, it gives CASSEAPGGAYQPQHF. V gene TRBV2 combines with J gene TRBJ1-5, with TRBD1 identical over 8 bases. Germline V lookup: CDR1 SNHLY, CDR2 FYNNEI. The CDR3 length is 16 residues. J gave up 5 bases and V 0 bases, and 6 bases lay outside the gene matches.

The rearrangement uses TRBV6-5 and TRBJ2-3, with 9 bases aligning to TRBD2. V gave up 6 bases and J gave up 9 bases; unmatched junction bases: 13. The CDR3 covers 15 residues. Germline CDR1 reads MNHEY; CDR2 reads SVGAGI. This CDR3 is CASRPLAGGPRTQYF. DNA for the CDR3: TGTGCCAGCAGGCCTCTGGCGGGGGGGCCTCGGACGCAGTATTTT.